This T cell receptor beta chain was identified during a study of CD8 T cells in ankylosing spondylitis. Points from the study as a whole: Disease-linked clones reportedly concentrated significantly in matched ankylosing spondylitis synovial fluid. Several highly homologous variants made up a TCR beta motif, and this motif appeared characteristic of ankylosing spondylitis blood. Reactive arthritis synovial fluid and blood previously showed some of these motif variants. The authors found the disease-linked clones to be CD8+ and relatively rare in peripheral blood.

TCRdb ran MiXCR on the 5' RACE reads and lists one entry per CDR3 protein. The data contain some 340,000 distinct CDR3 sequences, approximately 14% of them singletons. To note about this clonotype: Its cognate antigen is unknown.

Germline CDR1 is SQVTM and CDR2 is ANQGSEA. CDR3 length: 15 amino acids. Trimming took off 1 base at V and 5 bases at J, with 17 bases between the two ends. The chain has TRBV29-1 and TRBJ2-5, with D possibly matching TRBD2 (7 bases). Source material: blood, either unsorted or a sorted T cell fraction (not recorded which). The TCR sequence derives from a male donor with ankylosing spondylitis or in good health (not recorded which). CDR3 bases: TGCAGCGTTGAAGCGGGGGGCCCTAGAGGGGAGACCCAGTACTTC. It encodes CSVEAGGPRGETQYF.